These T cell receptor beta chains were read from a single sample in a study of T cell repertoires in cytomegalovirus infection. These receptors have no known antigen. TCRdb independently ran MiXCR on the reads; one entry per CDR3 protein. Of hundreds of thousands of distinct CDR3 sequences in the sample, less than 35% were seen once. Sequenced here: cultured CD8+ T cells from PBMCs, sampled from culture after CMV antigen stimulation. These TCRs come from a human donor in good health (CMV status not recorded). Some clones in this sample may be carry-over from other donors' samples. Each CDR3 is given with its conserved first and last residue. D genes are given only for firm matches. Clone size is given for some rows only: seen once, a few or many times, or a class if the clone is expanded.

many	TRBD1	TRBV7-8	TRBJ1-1	CASAFGRDRASGNTEAFF	TGTGCCAGCGCCTTCGGCCGGGACAGGGCAAGTGGAAACACTGAAGCTTTCTTT
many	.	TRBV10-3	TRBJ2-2	CAISELENTGELFF	TGTGCCATCAGTGAGTTAGAGAACACCGGGGAGCTGTTTTTT
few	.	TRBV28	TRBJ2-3	CASSSFRADTQYF	TGTGCCAGCAGTTCCTTTCGAGCCGATACGCAGTATTTT
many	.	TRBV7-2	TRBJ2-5	CASSLNRGTQETQYF	TGTGCCAGCAGCTTAAATAGGGGGACACAAGAGACCCAGTACTTC
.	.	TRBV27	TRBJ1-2	CASSPSFDRHYGHTF	TGTGCCAGCAGTCCTTCATTTGACAGACACTATGGCCACACCTTC
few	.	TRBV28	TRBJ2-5	CASRESGTVQETQYF	TGTGCCAGCAGAGAGTCAGGGACGGTCCAAGAGACCCAGTACTTC
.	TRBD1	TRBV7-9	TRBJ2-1	CASSFQGDHEQFF	TGTGCCAGCAGCTTTCAGGGGGACCATGAGCAGTTCTTC
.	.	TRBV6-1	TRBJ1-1	CASRLGLATEAFF	TGTGCCAGCCGTCTGGGGCTTGCCACTGAAGCTTTCTTT
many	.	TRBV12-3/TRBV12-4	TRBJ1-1	CASEGGQENTEAFF	TGTGCCAGTGAAGGGGGGCAGGAGAACACTGAAGCTTTCTTT
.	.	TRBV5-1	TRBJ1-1	CASSPMDSYNTEAFF	TGCGCCAGCAGCCCTATGGACAGTTACAACACTGAAGCTTTCTTT
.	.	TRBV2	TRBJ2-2	CASRATATTGELFF	TGTGCCAGCAGGGCGACAGCTACCACCGGGGAGCTGTTTTTT
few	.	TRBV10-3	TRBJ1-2	CAIRNLANYGYTF	TGTGCCATCAGAAATCTCGCGAACTATGGCTACACCTTC
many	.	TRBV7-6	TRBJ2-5	CASSLAGSETQYF	TGTGCCAGCAGCTTAGCAGGGTCTGAGACCCAGTACTTC
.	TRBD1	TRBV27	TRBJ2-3	CASSWTTGAPSRTDTQYF	TGTGCCAGCAGTTGGACCACAGGGGCGCCCTCCCGCACAGATACGCAGTATTTT
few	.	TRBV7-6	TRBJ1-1	CASSQVGQGNTEAFF	TGTGCCAGCAGCCAAGTCGGGCAGGGTAACACTGAAGCTTTCTTT